These 23 T cell receptor beta chains were sequenced from one sample in a study of blood T cell repertoires in COVID-19. The table came from immunoSEQ multiplex PCR; TCRdb's copy has only in-frame clones and leaves some out. There are a few hundred thousand clones in the sample; approximately 87% occur only once, and roughly a tenth lies in the top ten. Material: PBMCs or T cells enriched from blood (not recorded which). These receptors were taken from a woman aged 45 to 65 who had recovered from COVID-19.

This chain connects TRBV7-9 to TRBJ1-5; D gene ambiguous. The CDR3 runs to 13 residues. V was clipped by 5 bases and J by 5 bases, with 10 bases between them. Germline assignment: CDR1 SEHNR and CDR2 FQNEAQ (reference sequence). CDR3 nucleotides: TGTGCCAGCAGCCCAAACATGTATCAGCCCCAGCATTTT. It codes for CASSPNMYQPQHF. The complete variable domain, with remaining parts taken from reference TRBV7-9 and TRBJ1-5, reads DTGVSQNPRHKITKRGQNVTFRCDPISEHNRLYWYRQTLGQGPEFLTYFQNEAQLEKSRLLSDRFSAERPKGSFSTLEIQRTEQGDSAMYLCASSPNMYQPQHFGDGTRLSIL.

This clone appeared a single time. This chain uses TRBV5-6 with TRBJ1-1; TRBD1 matches at 7 bases. Germline V gene sequence: CDR1 SGHDT, CDR2 YYEEEE. The CDR3 contains 14 residues. Losses at the gene ends were 5 bases for V and 6 bases for J; bases not matched to a gene: 10. The CDR3: CASSRIPGQAEAFF. Here the CDR3 DNA reads TGTGCCAGCAGTCGCATACCAGGACAGGCTGAAGCTTTCTTT.

The rearrangement uses TRBV5-6 and TRBJ2-5; 8 bases are a match to TRBD2. CDR1 and CDR2 (germline): SGHDT, YYEEEE. The CDR3 consists of 16 residues. The ends lost 4 bases at V and 4 bases at J; junction bases unmatched: 12. The CDR3 protein is CASSKDRRTSRETQYF. The CDR3 DNA sequence: TGTGCCAGCAGCAAGGACAGACGGACTAGCAGAGAGACCCAGTACTTC.

The gene calls are TRBV7-9 and TRBJ2-7, with TRBD1 as a possible D gene (6 bases). Germline V gives CDR1 SEHNR, CDR2 FQNEAQ (reference sequence). The CDR3 loop spans 14 amino acids. V was trimmed by 1 base and J by 3 bases, leaving 10 bases between them. The chain's CDR3 is CASSLGGTRYEQYF. CDR3 DNA: TGTGCCAGCAGCTTAGGAGGGACACGCTACGAGCAGTACTTC.

This chain connects TRBV30 to TRBJ2-7, with no clear D. CDR3 size: 16 residues. V was trimmed by 2 bases and J by 3 bases, leaving 20 bases between them. Germline CDR1 is GTSNPN and CDR2 is SVGIG (reference sequence). CDR3 sequence: CAWSPSVGTTVYEQYF. The CDR3 DNA sequence: TGTGCCTGGAGTCCGTCCGTGGGCACGACCGTCTACGAGCAGTACTTC.

The chain uses TRBV6-1 and TRBJ1-1; no reliable D call. Between the trimmed V and J ends, which lost 1 base and 1 base, there was a span of 7 bases. CDR1 and CDR2 from the germline V gene are MNHNS and SASEGT. CDR3 length equals 14 residues. The CDR3 sequence: CASSEVWRNTEAFF. The CDR3 DNA reads TGTGCCAGCAGTGAAGTATGGAGGAACACTGAAGCTTTCTTT.

V gene TRBV2 combines with J gene TRBJ1-1; TRBD1 is a possible D gene (5 bases). V was cut by 1 base and J by 2 bases, with 11 bases left in between. CDR1 and CDR2 (germline): SNHLY, FYNNEI. This CDR3 has 15 amino acids. The CDR3 DNA follows: TGTGCCAGCAGTGAAGAGGGGAGGCTCAACACTGAAGCTTTCTTT. Amino acids: CASSEEGRLNTEAFF.

V is TRBV7-9 and J is TRBJ2-3; D unclear. V lost 3 bases and J 2 bases, leaving 9 bases between the germline ends. Germline V gene sequence: CDR1 SEHNR, CDR2 FQNEAQ (reference sequence). The CDR3 loop spans 14 amino acids. This CDR3 reads CASSFLQPTDTQYF. The CDR3 DNA sequence: TGTGCCAGCAGCTTTTTACAGCCCACAGATACGCAGTATTTT.

The rearrangement joins TRBV23-1 to TRBJ1-2; 9 bases map to TRBD1. TRBV23-1 is assigned to the ORF class and has an uncertain function. The junction had 13 bases not matched to a gene; V was cut back by 4 bases and J by 4 bases. This CDR3 region has 17 residues. The CDR3 nucleotides read TGCGCCAGCAGTCCCACAGGGGGCAAAGGTTCATTCTATGGCTACACCTTC. Translating gives CASSPTGGKGSFYGYTF.

The CDR3 coding sequence is TGTGCCAGCATCAAAGGACGGGGGTCGGAGCAGTACTTC. It is translated as CASIKGRGSEQYF. This chain uses TRBV2 with TRBJ2-7, with D perhaps matching TRBD2 (6 bases). The germline V and J ends were trimmed by 7 bases and 7 bases, with 17 bases remaining between them. There are 13 residues in the CDR3. Per germline, CDR1 SNHLY and CDR2 FYNNEI.

The V gene is TRBV7-2, the J gene TRBJ2-2, with a weak D call TRBD1 (6 bases). Looked up from germline, CDR1 is SGHTA and CDR2 is FQGNSA. CDR3 size: 18 residues. V shed 3 bases and J shed 0 bases, with 17 bases lying between them. The CDR3 sequence: CASSFPTGQPANTGELFF. The CDR3 DNA reads TGTGCCAGCAGCTTCCCCACTGGACAGCCTGCGAACACCGGGGAGCTGTTTTTT.

This clone turned up a few times. J is TRBJ2-7 and V is TRBV29-1; the match to TRBD1 covers 9 bases. The CDR3 runs to 12 residues. The V gene end was trimmed by 7 bases and the J gene end by 4 bases; junction bases not matched to a gene: 5. Germline loops: CDR1 SQVTM, CDR2 ANQGSEA. CDR3 protein: CSANRGQYEQYF. The DNA of the CDR3 is TGCAGCGCAAACAGGGGGCAATACGAGCAGTACTTC.

The rearrangement joins TRBV12-3 or TRBV12-4 to TRBJ1-2, with 9 bases that match TRBD1. The CDR3 is 13 residues long. V lost 4 bases and J lost 8; bases outside the gene matches: 5. CDR3 sequence reads: CASSSDRGYGYTF. The CDR3 DNA reads as TGTGCCAGCAGTTCTGACAGGGGGTACGGCTACACCTTC.

The chain employs TRBV4-3 and TRBJ1-2; D ambiguous. The V end lost 0 bases, the J end lost 0 bases, and 11 bases lay between the germline ends. Germline values: CDR1 LGHNA, CDR2 YSLEER. The CDR3 has 16 residues. The CDR3, as DNA: TGCGCCAGCAGCCAAGATCCGGCGGCTTCTAACTATGGCTACACCTTC. Its translation: CASSQDPAASNYGYTF.

The chain couples TRBV7-9 to TRBJ1-2; D unclear. The germline V gene has CDR1 SEHNR and CDR2 FQNEAQ (reference sequence). The CDR3 runs 15 residues. V was trimmed by 4 bases and J by 7 bases, leaving 19 bases between them. The CDR3 DNA reads TGTGCCAGCAGCTCGGGGATTGGAGGGCTTTCTGGCTACACCTTC. This sequence encodes CASSSGIGGLSGYTF.

This sequence joins TRBV5-4 and TRBJ1-4; perhaps TRBD1 as D (5 bases). The V and J ends lost 0 bases and 3 bases respectively, with 9 bases between them. The CDR3 runs 15 residues. Per germline, CDR1 SGHNT and CDR2 YYREEE (reference sequence). The CDR3 DNA reads as TGTGCCAGCAGCTTGGACAGGAGGGCTAATGAAAAACTGTTTTTT. Translation gives CASSLDRRANEKLFF. The full variable domain, with the rest looked up from reference TRBV5-4 and TRBJ1-4, is ETGVTQSPTHLIKTRGQQVTLRCSSQSGHNTVSWYQQALGQGPQFIFQYYREEENGRGNFPPRFSGLQFPNYSSELNVNALELDDSALYLCASSLDRRANEKLFFGSGTQLSVL.

The chain joins TRBV19 to TRBJ1-5; D is undetermined. The V gene lost 5 bases and the J gene lost 1 base, with 6 bases spanning the gap. Germline V gives CDR1 LNHDA, CDR2 SQIVND (reference sequence). The CDR3 runs 13 residues. The CDR3 sequence: CASSPYSNQPQHF. The CDR3 nucleotides read TGTGCCAGTAGTCCCTACAGCAATCAGCCCCAGCATTTT.

This rearrangement joins TRBV5-1 to TRBJ2-5, with D perhaps TRBD2 (5 bases). The V gene's germline CDR1 is SGHRS and CDR2 YFSETQ. CDR3 length: 12 residues. V was cut by 1 base and J by 5 bases, with 6 bases left in between. CDR3 sequence reads: CASSLSSETQYF. The CDR3 bases are TGCGCCAGCAGCTTGTCTAGCGAGACCCAGTACTTC.

The chain is built from TRBV5-1 and TRBJ1-1, with 7 positions matching TRBD1. CDR3 length: 12 residues. CDR1 is SGHRS, CDR2 YFSETQ, per germline. V was clipped by 3 bases and J by 12 bases; unmatched bases: 8. The CDR3 loop reads CASSSDRRGTFF. CDR3 bases: TGCGCCAGCAGCTCGGACAGGAGGGGAACTTTCTTT.

The chain links TRBV5-1 to TRBJ1-4; D gene uncertain. Trimming stripped 0 bases from V and 8 bases from J, with 17 bases between. This CDR3 region has 16 residues. Germline values: CDR1 SGHRS, CDR2 YFSETQ. DNA for the CDR3: TGCGCCAGCAGCTTGGGTCTGGTACCCGAGGCCGAAAAACTGTTTTTT. It codes for CASSLGLVPEAEKLFF.

The chain has TRBV14 and TRBJ1-3; the D is unclear. Trimming cost V 2 bases and J 0 bases, with 11 bases left between them. The CDR3 extends over 16 amino acids. CDR1 and CDR2 from the germline V gene are SGHDN and FVKESK. CDR3 protein: CASSQQKPISGNTIYF. The CDR3 region has the DNA TGTGCCAGCAGCCAACAGAAACCGATCTCTGGAAACACCATATATTTT. Based on the CDR3 plus reference TRBV14 and TRBJ1-3, the full variable domain is EAGVTQFPSHSVIEKGQTVTLRCDPISGHDNLYWYRRVMGKEIKFLLHFVKESKQDESGMPNNRFLAERTGGTYSTLKVQPAELEDSGVYFCASSQQKPISGNTIYFGEGSWLTVV.

This chain connects TRBV5-1 to TRBJ1-6, with 8 positions matching TRBD1. CDR1 and CDR2 (germline): SGHRS, YFSETQ. CDR3 size: 19 residues. V was pared by 2 bases and J by 4 bases, with 14 bases of the junction left unmatched. The CDR3, as DNA: TGCGCCAGCAGCTTAGTAGACAGGGGCGAGAGAAAATATAATTCACCCCTCCACTTT. Protein product: CASSLVDRGERKYNSPLHF.

This rearrangement joins TRBV6-5 to TRBJ1-5; 11 positions match TRBD1. The V and J ends lost 6 bases and 6 bases, in that order; junction bases with no gene match: 7. This CDR3 has 15 amino acids. Germline V lookup: CDR1 MNHEY, CDR2 SVGAGI. The CDR3 reads CASRVTGTGGQPQHF. As DNA, the CDR3 is TGTGCCAGCAGAGTGACCGGGACAGGGGGTCAGCCCCAGCATTTT.